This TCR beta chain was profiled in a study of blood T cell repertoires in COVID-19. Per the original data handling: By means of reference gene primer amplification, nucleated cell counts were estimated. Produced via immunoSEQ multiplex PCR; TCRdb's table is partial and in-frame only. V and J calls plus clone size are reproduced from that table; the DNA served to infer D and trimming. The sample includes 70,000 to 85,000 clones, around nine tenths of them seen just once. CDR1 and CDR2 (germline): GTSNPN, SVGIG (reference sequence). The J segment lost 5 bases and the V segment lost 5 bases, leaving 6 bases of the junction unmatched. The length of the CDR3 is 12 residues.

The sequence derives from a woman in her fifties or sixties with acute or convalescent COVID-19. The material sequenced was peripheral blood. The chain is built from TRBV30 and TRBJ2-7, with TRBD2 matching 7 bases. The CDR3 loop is CAWDLGGNEQYF. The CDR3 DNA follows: TGTGCCTGGGATCTGGGGGGGAACGAGCAGTACTTC.